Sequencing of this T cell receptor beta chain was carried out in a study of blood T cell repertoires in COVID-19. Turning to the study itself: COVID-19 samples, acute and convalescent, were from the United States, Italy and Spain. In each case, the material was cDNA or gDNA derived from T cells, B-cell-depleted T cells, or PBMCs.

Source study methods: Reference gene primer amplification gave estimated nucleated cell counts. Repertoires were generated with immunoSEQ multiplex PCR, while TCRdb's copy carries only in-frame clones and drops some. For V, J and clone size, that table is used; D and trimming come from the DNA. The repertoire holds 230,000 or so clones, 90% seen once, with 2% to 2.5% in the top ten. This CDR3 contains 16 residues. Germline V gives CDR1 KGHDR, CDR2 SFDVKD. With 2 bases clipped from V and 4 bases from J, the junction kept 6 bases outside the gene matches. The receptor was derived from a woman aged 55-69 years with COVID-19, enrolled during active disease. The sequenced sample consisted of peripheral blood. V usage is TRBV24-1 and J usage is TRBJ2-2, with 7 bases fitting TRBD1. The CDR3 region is CATSDSPDRSTGELFF. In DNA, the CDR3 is TGTGCCACCAGTGATTCCCCGGACAGGTCCACCGGGGAGCTGTTTTTT.